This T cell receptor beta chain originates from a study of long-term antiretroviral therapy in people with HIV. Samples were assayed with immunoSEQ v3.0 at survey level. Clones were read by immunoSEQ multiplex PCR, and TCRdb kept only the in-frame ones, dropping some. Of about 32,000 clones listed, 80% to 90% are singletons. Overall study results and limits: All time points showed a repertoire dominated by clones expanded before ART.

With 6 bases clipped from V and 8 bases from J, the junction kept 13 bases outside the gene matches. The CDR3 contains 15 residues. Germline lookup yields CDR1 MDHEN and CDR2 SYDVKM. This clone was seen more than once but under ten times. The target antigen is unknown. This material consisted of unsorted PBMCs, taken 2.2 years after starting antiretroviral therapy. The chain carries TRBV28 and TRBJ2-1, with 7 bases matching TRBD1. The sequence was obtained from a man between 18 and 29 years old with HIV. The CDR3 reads CASSPTGVLVDEQFF. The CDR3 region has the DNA TGTGCCAGCAGCCCAACAGGGGTATTGGTCGATGAGCAGTTCTTC.